Following are 15 T cell receptor beta chains from one sample sequenced in a study of shared clonotypes between healthy human individuals. Naive CD8 cells, CD45RO-negative and positively selected for CCR7, excluded terminally differentiated effector memory CD45RA+ cells. Using immunoSEQ multiplex PCR, the repertoire was profiled, and TCRdb retains in-frame clones only, with some absent. The table lists hundreds of thousands of clones, over 90% of them singletons. Input material: naive CD8+ T cells sorted from blood. The receptors were sampled from a man aged 30-40 years in good health.

The rearrangement joins TRBV10-2 to TRBJ2-3; D is unresolved. This CDR3 comprises 14 residues. V was pared by 3 bases and J by 4 bases, with 11 bases between. The germline V gene has CDR1 WSHSY and CDR2 SAAADI. DNA for the CDR3: TGCGCCAGCAGTGAAAGCCTTGCCCCAGATACGCAGTATTTT. It is translated as CASSESLAPDTQYF.

This clone was observed a single time. The CDR3 here is CASRPQGATYEQYF. In nucleotides, the CDR3 is TGTGCCAGTAGACCACAGGGGGCCACCTACGAGCAGTACTTC. This chain uses TRBV19 with TRBJ2-7, with TRBD1 identical over 9 bases. The length of the CDR3 is 14 residues. The junction had 5 bases not matched to a gene; V was cut back by 6 bases and J by 2 bases. Looked up from germline, CDR1 is LNHDA and CDR2 is SQIVND (reference sequence).

V usage is TRBV6-5 and J usage is TRBJ2-7; D might be TRBD1 (6 bases). Looked up from germline, CDR1 is MNHEY and CDR2 is SVGAGI. Trimming cost V 8 bases and J 2 bases, with 10 bases left between them. The CDR3 spans 12 residues. The CDR3 nucleotides are TGTGCCAGCCGGGACACGACCTACGAGCAGTACTTC. Translating it yields CASRDTTYEQYF.

The rearrangement joins TRBV6-1 to TRBJ2-7, with no clear D. The CDR3 covers 14 residues. CDR1 is MNHNS, CDR2 SASEGT, per germline. V was cut by 7 bases and J by 4 bases, with 17 bases left in between. The CDR3 protein is CASTGPLTPYEQYF. The CDR3 DNA sequence: TGTGCCAGCACAGGACCTCTCACTCCATACGAGCAGTACTTC.

In DNA, the CDR3 is TGTGCCAGCAGCTTGGGGACGTACTCTAATCAGCCCCAGCATTTT. Its protein is CASSLGTYSNQPQHF. The chain joins TRBV11-2 to TRBJ1-5, with D possibly being TRBD1 (5 bases). This CDR3 contains 15 residues. From germline, CDR1 is SGHAT and CDR2 FQNNGV. V was cut by 3 bases and J by 4 bases, with 13 bases left in between.

Remarks on this clone: One base away lies a much larger clone, so this may be a sequencing read error. This chain uses TRBV6-5 with TRBJ1-2; 8 bases agree with TRBD1. Germline trimming cut 9 bases from V and 3 bases from J; bases unmatched to any gene: 0. CDR3 length: 11 residues. Germline-derived CDR1 and CDR2 are MNHEY and SVGAGI. CDR3 DNA: TGTGCCAGGGGACAGGACTATGGCTACACCTTC. Encoded protein: CARGQDYGYTF.

The V and J genes are TRBV28 and TRBJ2-3; the match to TRBD2 covers 13 bases. The CDR3 is 17 amino acids. V was pared by 10 bases and J by 1 base, with 11 bases of the junction left unmatched. Germline V CDR1 and CDR2: MDHEN, SYDVKM. CDR3 sequence: CATIGLAGVVGTDTQYF. The CDR3 coding sequence is TGTGCCACCATCGGACTAGCGGGAGTAGTGGGCACAGATACGCAGTATTTT. Drawing the rest from reference TRBV28 and TRBJ2-3, the complete variable domain is DVKVTQSSRYLVKRTGEKVFLECVQDMDHENMFWYRQDPGLGLRLIYFSYDVKMKEKGDIPEGYSVSREKKERFSLILESASTNQTSMYLCATIGLAGVVGTDTQYFGPGTRLTVL.

The chain uses TRBV6-6 and TRBJ2-3; D call uncertain. CDR3 length: 15 amino acids. V was pared by 5 bases and J by 11 bases, with 23 bases between. CDR1 is MNHNY, CDR2 SVGAGI, per germline (reference sequence). The DNA of the CDR3 is TGTGCCAGCAGTCTTTACCCCGAGGACCCGCCGGGGCAGTATTTT. Its protein is CASSLYPEDPPGQYF.

V gene TRBV28 combines with J gene TRBJ2-3; D not certain. The CDR3 covers 14 residues. V was cut by 3 bases and J by 1 base, with 8 bases left in between. Germline values: CDR1 MDHEN, CDR2 SYDVKM. DNA of the CDR3: TGTGCCAGCAGTTTTCGGTTTGGCACAGATACGCAGTATTTT. It translates to CASSFRFGTDTQYF.

The chain links TRBV5-1 to TRBJ2-4, with D tentatively TRBD1 (5 bases). CDR1 is SGHRS and CDR2 is YFSETQ in the germline V gene. Trimming cost V 1 base and J 8 bases, with 19 bases left between them. This CDR3 has 16 amino acids. CDR3 sequence reads: CASSLNSVDSTDIQYF. CDR3 DNA sequence: TGCGCCAGCAGCTTGAATTCCGTAGACAGTACGGACATTCAGTACTTC.

The chain has TRBV27 and TRBJ2-1; D is unresolved. Looked up from germline, CDR1 is MNHEY and CDR2 is SMNVEV (reference sequence). This CDR3 spans 12 amino acids. Between the trimmed V and J ends, which lost 7 bases and 9 bases, there was a span of 13 bases. CDR3 in DNA: TGTGCCAGCACCACCCCTTCCGGTGAGCAGTTCTTC. Protein sequence: CASTTPSGEQFF.

The V call is TRBV28, the J call TRBJ2-1; 10 bases line up with TRBD2. The CDR3 runs to 21 residues. Germline V CDR1 and CDR2: MDHEN, SYDVKM. Trimming at V came to 3 bases and at J to 1 base, leaving 18 bases not matched to a gene. CDR3: CASSFFLEREGRSFSYNEQFF. DNA of the CDR3: TGTGCCAGCAGTTTTTTCCTAGAGCGGGAGGGCCGTTCTTTTTCCTACAATGAGCAGTTCTTC.

The rearrangement joins TRBV5-5 to TRBJ2-1; 14 bases map to TRBD2. Germline assignment: CDR1 SGHKS and CDR2 YYEKEE (reference sequence). The CDR3 is 17 residues long. V was pared by 0 bases and J by 1 base, with 0 bases of the junction left unmatched. The DNA for the CDR3 is TGTGCCAGCAGCTTGGGACTAGCGGGAGGGTCCTACAATGAGCAGTTCTTC. Translated: CASSLGLAGGSYNEQFF.

Worth noting for this clone: Other DNA sequences of this sample code for an identical CDR3. The rearrangement links TRBV27 to TRBJ2-7; D gene uncertain. The germline gives CDR1 MNHEY, CDR2 SMNVEV (reference sequence). This CDR3 contains 14 residues. V lost 3 bases to trimming and J lost 0 bases, with 9 bases between them. This CDR3 is CASSLSRSSYEQYF. The CDR3 DNA follows: TGTGCCAGCAGTTTGTCTCGGAGCTCCTACGAGCAGTACTTC.

This clone is a singleton in its sample. The CDR3 sequence is CASSLGGRGFYEQYF. DNA of the CDR3: TGTGCCAGCAGCTTAGGTGGGAGAGGATTCTACGAGCAGTACTTC. The chain recombines TRBV7-9 with TRBJ2-7; TRBD2 is a possible D gene (5 bases). Germline V lookup: CDR1 SEHNR, CDR2 FQNEAQ (reference sequence). Trimming took off 1 base at V and 3 bases at J, with 13 bases between the two ends. This CDR3 contains 15 residues.